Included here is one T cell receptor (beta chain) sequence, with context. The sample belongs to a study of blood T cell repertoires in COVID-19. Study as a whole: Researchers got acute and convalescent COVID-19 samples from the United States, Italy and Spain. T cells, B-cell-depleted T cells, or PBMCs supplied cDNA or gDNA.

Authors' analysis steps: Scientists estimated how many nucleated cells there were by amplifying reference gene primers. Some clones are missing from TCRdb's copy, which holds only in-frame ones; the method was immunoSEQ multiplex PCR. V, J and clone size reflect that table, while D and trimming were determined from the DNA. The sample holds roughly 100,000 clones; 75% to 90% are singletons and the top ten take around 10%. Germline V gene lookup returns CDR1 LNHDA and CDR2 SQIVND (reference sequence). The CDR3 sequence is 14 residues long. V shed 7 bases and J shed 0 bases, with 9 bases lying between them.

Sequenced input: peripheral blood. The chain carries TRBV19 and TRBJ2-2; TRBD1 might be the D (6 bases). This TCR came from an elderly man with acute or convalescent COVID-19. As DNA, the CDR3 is TGTGCCAGTAAAGGACAGTCGAACACCGGGGAGCTGTTTTTT. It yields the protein CASKGQSNTGELFF.